This T cell receptor beta chain comes out of a study of monozygotic twins with inflammatory bowel disease. Study-level points and caveats: Sharing of clonotypes with others was lower in IBD patients than in healthy twins, and this was especially so with disease activity. The study found lower TCRbeta diversity (inverse Simpson) in IBD patients than in healthy co-twins.

To note about this clonotype: The antigen is unknown.

The CDR3 runs to 15 residues. Germline CDR1 is SGHTA and CDR2 is FQGNSA. TCRdb re-called the 5' RACE reads and shows each CDR3 protein once, DNA omitted. Its table records over 200,000 distinct CDR3 sequences. Investigators extracted total RNA from whole blood and did not sort T cells. The TCR originated in a human donor with ulcerative colitis or Crohn's disease, or a healthy co-twin of an affected twin (not recorded which). Material for sequencing was blood. The V call is TRBV7-2, the J call TRBJ2-1; TCRdb designates TRBD2, a call that cannot be tested without DNA. Here the CDR3 reads CASSSPSGGYNEQFF.